This TCR beta chain was captured in a study of a mutant IDH1 vaccine in newly diagnosed glioma. Background on the study: Most patients had radiochemotherapy with temozolomide before enrollment; others had one alone. Study-wide findings and caveats: Among patients, roughly 93% showed immune responses induced by the vaccine.

The time point is: week 23, last vaccination. It was 300 ug of mutant IDH1 20-mer peptide that made up each vaccine dose, given with topical imiquimod. The data were produced by immunoSEQ multiplex PCR, yet TCRdb's version contains in-frame clones alone and is incomplete. The data hold roughly 28,000 clones, with 75% to 90% observed a single time. Concerning this clone: Its specificity is unknown.

The receptor's source is a woman aged 18-35 years with glioma. The sequencing used PBMCs, collected from a glioma patient whose treatment included an IDH1 peptide vaccine.

The CDR3 loop reads CASSLGRNTGELFF. The CDR3 coding sequence is TGTGCCAGCAGCTTAGGCCGGAACACCGGGGAGCTGTTTTTT. The rearrangement uses TRBV7-2 and TRBJ2-2; D unresolved. Germline CDR1 is SGHTA and CDR2 is FQGNSA. The V gene lost 1 base and the J gene lost 1 base, with 4 bases spanning the gap. CDR3 length: 14 residues.